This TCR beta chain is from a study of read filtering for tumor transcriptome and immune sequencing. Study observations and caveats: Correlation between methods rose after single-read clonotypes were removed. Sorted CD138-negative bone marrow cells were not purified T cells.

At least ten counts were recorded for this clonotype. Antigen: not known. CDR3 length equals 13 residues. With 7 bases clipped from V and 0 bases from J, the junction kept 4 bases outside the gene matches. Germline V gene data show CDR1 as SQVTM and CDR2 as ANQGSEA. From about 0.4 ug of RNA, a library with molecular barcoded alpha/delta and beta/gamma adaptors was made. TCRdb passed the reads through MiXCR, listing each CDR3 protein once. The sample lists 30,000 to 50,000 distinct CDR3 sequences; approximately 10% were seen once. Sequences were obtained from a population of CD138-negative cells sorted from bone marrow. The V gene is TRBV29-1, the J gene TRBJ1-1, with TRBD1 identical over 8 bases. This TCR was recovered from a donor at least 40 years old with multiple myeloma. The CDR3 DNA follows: TGCAGCGCAAGGACAGGGATGAACACTGAAGCTTTCTTT. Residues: CSARTGMNTEAFF.